This TCR beta chain was captured by sequencing in a study of T cells in Graves' hyperthyroidism and ophthalmopathy. Hyperthyroidism had been newly diagnosed in patients aged 18 to 65, and its duration was under 2 months. Diagnoses rested on clinical symptoms, serum thyroxine and TRAb, thyroid ultrasound and orbital computed tomography. Amplified regions were TCR beta CDR3 sequences from RNA transcripts. HTBI primers drove first-round RT-PCR of the TCR CDR3. TCRdb independently ran MiXCR on the multiplex PCR reads; one entry per CDR3 protein. The sample records 300,000 to 450,000 distinct CDR3 sequences, roughly 25% being singletons. Per the germline V gene, CDR1 is DFQATT and CDR2 is SNEGSKA (reference sequence). The CDR3 runs 14 residues. V shed 0 bases and J shed 4 bases, with 12 bases lying between them.

The chain is built from TRBV20-1 and TRBJ1-2, with D unclear. The sequence derives from a man aged 45-65 years with Graves' hyperthyroidism. The sample taken for sequencing was blood. CDR3 DNA: TGCAGTGCTAGAGAGGCGACGGTAATCTATGGCTACACCTTC. Its protein is CSAREATVIYGYTF.